This T cell receptor beta chain comes out of a study of glioma-infiltrating T cells after dendritic cell vaccination. Sequencing was performed with immunoSEQ multiplex PCR; in TCRdb, only in-frame clones are kept and a portion is missing. This table has approximately 82,000 clones, around 90% appearing once. The V gene's germline CDR1 is SGHRS and CDR2 YFSETQ. The CDR3 runs to 16 residues. V shed 0 bases, J shed 5 bases, and the junction held 7 bases outside the gene matches. The chain uses TRBV5-1 and TRBJ2-5; TRBD2 matches 10 bases. The clonotype was recovered from a human donor with glioblastoma. The sample in question was blood, obtained before dendritic cell vaccination. The CDR3 region is CASSLAGSGGLETQYF. In DNA, the CDR3 is TGCGCCAGCAGCTTGGCGGGTAGCGGGGGGCTTGAGACCCAGTACTTC. Together with reference TRBV5-1 and TRBJ2-5, the CDR3 gives the full variable domain: KAGVTQTPRYLIKTRGQQVTLSCSPISGHRSVSWYQQTPGQGLQFLFEYFSETQRNKGNFPGRFSGRQFSNSRSEMNVSTLELGDSALYLCASSLAGSGGLETQYFGPGTRLLVL.